A single sample is the source of the 29 T cell receptor beta chains below, sequenced in a study of CD8 T cells in ankylosing spondylitis. TCRdb called the 5' RACE reads again in MiXCR, with one record for every CDR3 protein. The table has over 400,000 distinct CDR3 sequences, roughly a quarter seen once; the top ten hold 0.89%. Study conclusions and caveats: A TCR beta motif of fewer than 10 highly homologous variants seemed to mark ankylosing spondylitis blood.

No antigen is known for these receptors. Sequenced: blood, either unsorted or a sorted T cell fraction (not recorded which). These TCRs come from a male donor with ankylosing spondylitis.

V usage is TRBV3-1 and J usage is TRBJ2-3; D perhaps matches TRBD2 (5 bases). Germline loops: CDR1 LGHDT, CDR2 YNNKEL (reference sequence). Trimming pared 4 bases from V and 6 bases from J, leaving 14 bases between. This CDR3 has 14 amino acids. The DNA of the CDR3 is TGTGCCAGCAGCCCCCGCGGGTTCCGGGATACGCAGTATTTT. Protein sequence: CASSPRGFRDTQYF.

This clonotype was picked up a small number of times. This sequence joins TRBV29-1 and TRBJ1-2; tentatively, D is TRBD1 (6 bases). Germline CDR1 SQVTM, CDR2 ANQGSEA. There are 15 residues in the CDR3. V was cut by 3 bases and J by 1 base, with 15 bases left in between. The CDR3 DNA reads TGCAGCGTTGATGACCGGGACACCTTTAACTATGGCTACACCTTC. It specifies CSVDDRDTFNYGYTF.

This clonotype was counted ten times or more. The gene calls are TRBV4-1 and TRBJ2-1; D perhaps matches TRBD2 (6 bases). V dropped 0 bases and J dropped 4 bases, with 16 bases sitting between them. The germline V gene encodes CDR1 MGHRA and CDR2 YSYEKL. The CDR3 has 17 residues. CDR3 DNA sequence: TGCGCCAGCAGCCAAGATTGGCGGCGGGAATCATACAATGAGCAGTTCTTC. Protein product: CASSQDWRRESYNEQFF.

V gene TRBV20-1 combines with J gene TRBJ2-1, with 9 bases fitting TRBD2. Germline CDR1 and CDR2: DFQATT and SNEGSKA (reference sequence). There are 16 residues in the CDR3. Trimming at V came to 6 bases and at J to 0 bases, leaving 9 bases not matched to a gene. CDR3 nucleotides: TGCAGTGCCAAGGGGGCTAGCGGGAACTCCTACAATGAGCAGTTCTTC. Encoded protein: CSAKGASGNSYNEQFF.

The table lists this clonotype with a few counts. V gene TRBV5-1 combines with J gene TRBJ2-1, with 8 nucleotides matching TRBD2. CDR1 and CDR2 from the germline V gene are SGHRS and YFSETQ. CDR3 length: 15 residues. Germline trimming cut 4 bases from V and 0 bases from J; bases unmatched to any gene: 3. The CDR3 sequence: CASSGSGSSYNEQFF. The DNA for the CDR3 is TGCGCCAGCAGCGGAAGCGGGAGCTCCTACAATGAGCAGTTCTTC.

This clonotype has just one count. The chain employs TRBV5-1 and TRBJ2-1; the match to TRBD2 covers 10 bases. The CDR3 covers 17 residues. Trimming at V came to 4 bases and at J to 2 bases, leaving 9 bases not matched to a gene. CDR1 SGHRS and CDR2 YFSETQ come from the germline V gene. CDR3 nucleotides: TGCGCCAGCAGCCCTGGAGCTAGCGGGAGTCCCTACAATGAGCAGTTCTTC. This gives the protein CASSPGASGSPYNEQFF.

This clonotype was seen a few times. The rearrangement uses TRBV5-5 and TRBJ2-5, with a tentative D call TRBD2 (5 bases). The length of the CDR3 is 13 residues. The V gene's germline CDR1 is SGHKS and CDR2 YYEKEE (reference sequence). Between the trimmed V and J ends, which lost 3 bases and 5 bases, there was a span of 11 bases. The CDR3 reads CASSWEFKETQYF. The CDR3 region has the DNA TGTGCCAGCAGCTGGGAGTTCAAGGAGACCCAGTACTTC.

The genes are TRBV12-3 or TRBV12-4 and TRBJ2-5, with D uncertain. Trimming cost V 3 bases and J 3 bases, with 5 bases left between them. This CDR3 region has 12 residues. DNA of the CDR3: TGTGCCAGCAGTTTTAAGGAAGAGACCCAGTACTTC. Translating gives CASSFKEETQYF.

The rearrangement links TRBV20-1 to TRBJ2-7; the D gene is possibly TRBD1 (6 bases). Germline V CDR1 and CDR2: DFQATT, SNEGSKA (reference sequence). CDR3 length equals 12 residues. The germline V and J ends were trimmed by 4 bases and 2 bases, with 9 bases remaining between them. The CDR3 DNA reads as TGCAGTGCTACTCACAGGGCCTACGAGCAGTACTTC. This sequence encodes CSATHRAYEQYF.

This clonotype was picked up a small number of times. The CDR3 DNA is TGCAGTGCTAGAGATGGCCGGGCGGGCTACGAGCAGTACTTC. This gives the protein CSARDGRAGYEQYF. V is TRBV20-1 and J is TRBJ2-7; possibly TRBD2 for D (5 bases). Per germline, CDR1 DFQATT and CDR2 SNEGSKA (reference sequence). V lost 0 bases and J 3 bases, leaving 12 bases between the germline ends. The CDR3 sequence is 14 residues long.

In its sample, this clonotype was seen a few times. The rearrangement joins TRBV10-2 to TRBJ1-5; D is unresolved. V gave up 3 bases and J gave up 0 bases, with 9 bases separating them. CDR3 length equals 15 residues. The germline V gene encodes CDR1 WSHSY and CDR2 SAAADI. The CDR3 DNA is TGCGCCAGCAGTGACGCAGGTTATAGCAATCAGCCCCAGCATTTT. It specifies CASSDAGYSNQPQHF.

The chain is built from TRBV12-3 or TRBV12-4 and TRBJ1-4, with 8 bases that match TRBD1. The CDR3 sequence is 15 residues long. The V segment lost 5 bases and the J segment 7 bases; nucleotides outside the gene matches: 9. The CDR3 here is CASSPRTGFTEKLFF. The CDR3 DNA reads as TGTGCCAGCAGTCCTAGGACAGGGTTTACTGAAAAACTGTTTTTT.

There are many counts of this clonotype. V gene TRBV20-1 combines with J gene TRBJ1-2; the D gene is possibly TRBD1 (5 bases). Germline CDR1 is DFQATT and CDR2 is SNEGSKA (reference sequence). V lost 0 bases to trimming and J lost 0 bases, with 11 bases between them. CDR3 length: 15 residues. CDR3 amino acids: CSARDLTGANYGYTF. The CDR3 DNA follows: TGCAGTGCTAGAGATCTAACAGGAGCTAACTATGGCTACACCTTC.

The rearrangement joins TRBV5-6 to TRBJ1-6; no reliable D call. The CDR3 length is 17 residues. Trimming removed 0 bases from V and 0 bases from J, with 10 bases in between. CDR1 and CDR2 from the germline V gene are SGHDT and YYEEEE. CDR3 coding DNA: TGTGCCAGCAGCTTGGATGCAGCTAGCTCCTATAATTCACCCCTCCACTTT. Protein product: CASSLDAASSYNSPLHF.

This clonotype was seen just once. The chain couples TRBV28 to TRBJ2-7; no clear D gene. Trimming removed 2 bases from V and 0 bases from J, with 11 bases in between. The CDR3 is 15 amino acids. Per germline, CDR1 MDHEN and CDR2 SYDVKM. The CDR3 spells CASSLNYRSSYEQYV. The CDR3 bases are TGTGCCAGCAGTTTAAACTATCGAAGCTCCTACGAGCAGTACGTC.

The rearrangement links TRBV5-1 to TRBJ1-1; 9 bases match TRBD1. V shed 1 base and J 1 base; nucleotides not matched to a gene: 2. The germline V gene encodes CDR1 SGHRS and CDR2 YFSETQ. The CDR3 loop spans 15 amino acids. The CDR3 reads CASSLSGQGNTEAFF. CDR3 DNA: TGCGCCAGCAGCTTGTCGGGACAGGGGAACACTGAAGCTTTCTTT.

The chain carries TRBV19 and TRBJ1-1, with TRBD1 as a possible D gene (6 bases). V shed 5 bases and J shed 4 bases, with 17 bases lying between them. This CDR3 region has 15 residues. The germline gives CDR1 LNHDA, CDR2 SQIVND (reference sequence). The CDR3 nucleotides read TGTGCCAGTAGTCTGGGCGGCAGGGGAGGCACTGAAGCTTTCTTT. This gives the protein CASSLGGRGGTEAFF.

This clonotype appeared a few times. The V call is TRBV29-1, the J call TRBJ2-7, with 7 nucleotides matching TRBD1. V lost 4 bases and J lost 6; bases outside the gene matches: 9. Germline values: CDR1 SQVTM, CDR2 ANQGSEA. The CDR3 runs 13 residues. CDR3 in amino acids: CSVGGTVLSEQYF. In nucleotides, the CDR3 is TGCAGCGTTGGGGGGACAGTCCTTAGCGAGCAGTACTTC.

This clonotype was seen more than once but under ten times. The rearrangement joins TRBV7-2 to TRBJ2-3; 11 positions match TRBD2. J gave up 6 bases and V 6 bases, and 8 bases lay outside the gene matches. This CDR3 has 15 amino acids. The V gene's germline CDR1 is SGHTA and CDR2 FQGNSA. CDR3 loop: CASSHLAGGLDTQYF. The DNA of the CDR3 is TGTGCCAGCAGTCACCTAGCGGGAGGATTGGATACGCAGTATTTT. Complete variable domain (other parts from reference TRBV7-2 and TRBJ2-3): GAGVSQSPSNKVTEKGKDVELRCDPISGHTALYWYRQSLGQGLEFLIYFQGNSAPDKSGLPSDRFSAERTGGSVSTLTIQRTQQEDSAVYLCASSHLAGGLDTQYFGPGTRLTVL.

In this sample, this clonotype turned up a few times. The J gene is TRBJ2-3, the V gene TRBV6-1; TRBD2 matches at 12 bases. This CDR3 comprises 15 residues. Germline CDR1 is MNHNS and CDR2 is SASEGT. With 10 bases clipped from V and 0 bases from J, the junction kept 5 bases outside the gene matches. This CDR3 reads CATPGLAGSTDTQYF. In DNA form, the CDR3 reads TGTGCCACCCCAGGACTAGCGGGAAGCACAGATACGCAGTATTTT.

The CDR3 sequence is CASSGQGSGNQPQHF. DNA for the CDR3: TGTGCCAGCAGCGGACAGGGGAGTGGCAATCAGCCCCAGCATTTT. This rearrangement joins TRBV6-1 to TRBJ1-5; 9 bases fit TRBD1. V dropped 6 bases and J dropped 2; count of bases not matched to a gene: 5. Looked up from germline, CDR1 is MNHNS and CDR2 is SASEGT. There are 15 residues in the CDR3.

As DNA, the CDR3 is TGTGCCAGCAAAAGGGAGGCCTTAGTCGGGGAGCTGTTTTTT. It translates to CASKREALVGELFF. The chain combines TRBV3-1 with TRBJ2-2; D might be TRBD2 (6 bases). This CDR3 comprises 14 residues. Trimming took 7 bases from V and 7 from J, leaving 16 bases between them. The germline V gene has CDR1 LGHDT and CDR2 YNNKEL (reference sequence).

V is TRBV6-1 and J is TRBJ2-3; a weak D match, TRBD1 (5 bases). The V gene lost 5 bases and the J gene lost 5 bases, with 14 bases spanning the gap. The CDR3 has 14 amino acids. CDR1 is MNHNS, CDR2 SASEGT, per germline. The DNA of the CDR3 is TGTGCCAGCAGTCCTGGGGCCCAAGGAGATACGCAGTATTTT. It codes for CASSPGAQGDTQYF.

This clonotype was found a few times. The CDR3, as DNA: TGTGCCACCACCCCTAGGGGGACGGCCAATGAGCAGTTCTTC. Its translation is CATTPRGTANEQFF. The chain recombines TRBV15 with TRBJ2-1; possibly TRBD1 for D (6 bases). The CDR3 spans 14 residues. Per the germline V gene, CDR1 is LNHNV and CDR2 is YYDKDF (reference sequence). Between the trimmed V and J ends, which lost 7 bases and 6 bases, there was a span of 16 bases.

This clonotype was seen more than once but under ten times. The chain combines TRBV9 with TRBJ2-1; D not resolved. CDR1 is SGDLS and CDR2 is YYNGEE in the germline V gene. CDR3 length equals 13 residues. The V and J ends lost 0 bases and 8 bases respectively, with 9 bases between them. DNA of the CDR3: TGTGCCAGCAGCGTAGAGTATATGGATGAGCAGTTCTTC. It is translated as CASSVEYMDEQFF.

There are a few counts of this clonotype. V usage is TRBV20-1 and J usage is TRBJ2-2; 12 bases agree with TRBD2. J lost 4 bases, V lost 0 bases, and 6 bases had no gene match. The germline V gene encodes CDR1 DFQATT and CDR2 SNEGSKA (reference sequence). The CDR3 is 17 residues long. The CDR3 nucleotides read TGCAGTGCTAGAGATCGCCTAGCGGGAGGGATCACCGGGGAGCTGTTTTTT. Its protein product is CSARDRLAGGITGELFF.

The chain carries TRBV5-1 and TRBJ2-3; D perhaps matches TRBD1 (6 bases). Germline lookup yields CDR1 SGHRS and CDR2 YFSETQ. The CDR3 is 13 amino acids. The V end was cut by 3 bases, the J end by 6 bases, with 11 bases between. The CDR3 DNA is TGCGCCAGCAGCTCCCTTACAGGGGATACGCAGTATTTT. It yields the protein CASSSLTGDTQYF.

The chain has TRBV6-1 and TRBJ1-4; possible D gene TRBD1, 5 bases. CDR1 is MNHNS and CDR2 is SASEGT in the germline V gene. The V and J ends lost 4 bases and 4 bases respectively, with 13 bases between them. This CDR3 has 15 residues. The CDR3 bases are TGTGCCAGCAGTGCCACCAGGGATTTTAATGAAAAACTGTTTTTT. This encodes CASSATRDFNEKLFF.

The rearrangement links TRBV29-1 to TRBJ1-5; D perhaps matches TRBD1 (5 bases). The CDR3 is 13 amino acids. Trimming shortened V by 4 bases and J by 2 bases, and 9 bases separated the two germline ends. Germline CDR1 and CDR2: SQVTM and ANQGSEA. The CDR3 bases are TGCAGCGTTGGTGGGGCTGGCAATCAGCCCCAGCATTTT. Translation: CSVGGAGNQPQHF.